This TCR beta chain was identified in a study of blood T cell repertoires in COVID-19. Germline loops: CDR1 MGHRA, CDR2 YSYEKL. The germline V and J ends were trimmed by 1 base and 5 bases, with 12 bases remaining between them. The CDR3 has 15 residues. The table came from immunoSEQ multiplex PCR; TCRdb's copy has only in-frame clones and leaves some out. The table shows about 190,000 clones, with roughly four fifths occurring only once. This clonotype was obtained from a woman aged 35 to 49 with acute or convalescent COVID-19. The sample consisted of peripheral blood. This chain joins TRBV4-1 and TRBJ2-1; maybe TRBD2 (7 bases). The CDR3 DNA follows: TGCGCCAGCAGCCAAGCGGGGGGCGCAAACAATGAGCAGTTCTTC. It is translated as CASSQAGGANNEQFF.